This TCR beta chain was documented in a study of T cell responses to AZD1222 COVID-19 vaccine. Regarding the study as a whole: Researchers took repertoire samples only after the peak T cell response had come.

Unmatched junction bases numbered 9, after V lost 3 bases and J lost 6 bases. The CDR3 totals 15 residues. Germline V gene sequence: CDR1 ENHRY, CDR2 SYGVKD. In the case of this clone: Its target is unknown.

Only in-frame clones appear in the TCRdb table, and some are missing; sequencing was by immunoSEQ multiplex PCR. The profile shows about 150,000 clones, about 92% of them singletons. This material consisted of peripheral blood, taken 28 days after the second AZD1222 dose. This clonotype was obtained from an adult who received the AZD1222 COVID-19 vaccine. The gene calls are TRBV10-3 and TRBJ2-3, with 7 bases fitting TRBD1. CDR3 loop: CAISDFTGDLDTQYF. DNA of the CDR3: TGTGCCATCAGTGATTTCACAGGGGATCTCGATACGCAGTATTTT.